Listed here are 20 T cell receptor beta chains from one sample, sequenced in a study of CD8 T cells in ankylosing spondylitis. In TCRdb, the 5' RACE reads were re-called with MiXCR into one record per CDR3 protein. The sample records roughly 100,000 distinct CDR3 sequences, roughly 8.7% being singletons. The sample consisted of blood, either unsorted or a sorted T cell fraction (not recorded which). The source is a male donor with ankylosing spondylitis or in good health (not recorded which).

At least ten counts were recorded for this clonotype. The CDR3 sequence is CASSSAVPSGNTIYF. In DNA form, the CDR3 reads TGTGCCAGCAGCTCCGCGGTTCCCTCTGGAAACACCATATATTTT. The genes are TRBV7-2 and TRBJ1-3; D remains ambiguous. Per the germline V gene, CDR1 is SGHTA and CDR2 is FQGNSA. The CDR3 length is 15 residues. The V and J ends lost 4 bases and 0 bases respectively, with 10 bases between them.

This clonotype was seen at least ten times. V and J are TRBV20-1 and TRBJ2-7; possible D gene TRBD2, 6 bases. This CDR3 region has 13 residues. V was trimmed by 0 bases and J by 3 bases, leaving 9 bases between them. Germline V CDR1 and CDR2: DFQATT, SNEGSKA (reference sequence). DNA for the CDR3: TGCAGTGCTAGAGATGTAGCGGACTACGAGCAGTACTTC. Amino acids: CSARDVADYEQYF.

The chain links TRBV18 to TRBJ2-7, with 9 nucleotides matching TRBD1. The CDR3 is 15 residues long. CDR1 and CDR2 (germline): KGHSH, LQKENI. V shed 3 bases, J shed 0 bases, and the junction held 3 bases outside the gene matches. CDR3 residues: CASSPRDRVSYEQYF. CDR3 nucleotides: TGTGCCAGCTCACCCCGGGACAGGGTCTCCTACGAGCAGTACTTC.

The sample holds many counts of this clonotype. V usage is TRBV7-9 and J usage is TRBJ1-5; possible D gene TRBD1, 5 bases. The CDR3 is made up of 15 amino acids. Trimming took 1 base from V and 1 from J, leaving 8 bases between them. Germline CDR1 SEHNR, CDR2 FQNEAQ (reference sequence). In DNA, the CDR3 is TGTGCCAGCAGCTTAGGGGGACCCAGCAATCAGCCCCAGCATTTT. Amino acids: CASSLGGPSNQPQHF.

This clonotype occurred many times. The rearrangement joins TRBV5-5 to TRBJ2-1, with 7 bases identical to TRBD2. Per germline, CDR1 SGHKS and CDR2 YYEKEE (reference sequence). The V and J ends lost 0 bases and 4 bases, in that order; junction bases with no gene match: 4. The CDR3 length is 15 residues. CDR3 sequence: CASSLGGLGYNEQFF. The CDR3 DNA reads as TGTGCCAGCAGCTTGGGTGGACTAGGTTACAATGAGCAGTTCTTC. Full variable domain (missing parts from reference TRBV5-5 and TRBJ2-1): DAGVTQSPTHLIKTRGQQVTLRCSPISGHKSVSWYQQVLGQGPQFIFQYYEKEERGRGNFPDRFSARQFPNYSSELNVNALLLGDSALYLCASSLGGLGYNEQFFGPGTRLTVL.

This clonotype was observed at least ten times. The chain carries TRBV12-3 or TRBV12-4 and TRBJ2-7, with D unresolved. The CDR3 consists of 14 residues. Deletions cut 5 bases from V and 2 bases from J, with 13 bases between. The CDR3 reads CASSSPGRPYEQYF. CDR3 DNA: TGTGCCAGCAGTAGCCCTGGACGGCCCTACGAGCAGTACTTC.

This clonotype was found many times. The rearrangement joins TRBV27 to TRBJ1-1, with D uncertain. V was cut by 6 bases and J by 5 bases, with 13 bases left in between. This CDR3 comprises 13 residues. The germline V gene encodes CDR1 MNHEY and CDR2 SMNVEV (reference sequence). CDR3 protein: CASRISGGTEAFF. In DNA, the CDR3 is TGTGCCAGCAGGATCTCCGGCGGGACTGAAGCTTTCTTT.

This clonotype was observed at least ten times. The chain uses TRBV6-2 or TRBV6-3 and TRBJ2-1; possible D gene TRBD1, 5 bases. Trimming took 5 bases from V and 0 from J, leaving 14 bases between them. Germline CDR1 MNHEY, CDR2 SVGEGT. CDR3 length: 16 residues. DNA for the CDR3: TGTGCCAGCAGTCCCTGGGCAGACAGCTCCTACAATGAGCAGTTCTTC. Encoded protein: CASSPWADSSYNEQFF.

This clonotype has ten or more counts. The chain is built from TRBV7-2 and TRBJ2-7; 13 nucleotides agree with TRBD2. V lost 7 bases, J lost 3 bases, and 3 bases stayed unmatched. The CDR3 runs to 14 residues. Germline values: CDR1 SGHTA, CDR2 FQGNSA. The CDR3 sequence: CASTGLAGLYEQYF. The CDR3 nucleotides are TGTGCCAGCACGGGACTAGCGGGACTCTACGAGCAGTACTTC.

Ten or more counts support this clonotype. The gene calls are TRBV7-9 and TRBJ2-3; D remains unclear. CDR1 SEHNR and CDR2 FQNEAQ come from the germline V gene (reference sequence). CDR3 size: 15 residues. Trimming removed 4 bases at V and 0 bases at J, with 11 bases between. CDR3 protein: CASSSRGPSTDTQYF. For the CDR3, the DNA is TGTGCCAGCAGCTCCCGAGGACCTAGCACAGATACGCAGTATTTT.

This clonotype appeared many times. The gene calls are TRBV29-1 and TRBJ2-7; D is undetermined. CDR1 is SQVTM and CDR2 is ANQGSEA in the germline V gene. Trimming pared 2 bases from V and 1 base from J, leaving 9 bases between. The CDR3 consists of 13 residues. CDR3 residues: CSVELVGSYEQYF. DNA for the CDR3: TGCAGCGTTGAATTGGTGGGTTCCTACGAGCAGTACTTC.

This clonotype was counted ten times or more. The chain couples TRBV3-1 to TRBJ1-1; 9 bases align to TRBD1. Unmatched junction bases numbered 9, after V lost 4 bases and J lost 0 bases. The CDR3 loop spans 17 amino acids. Per the germline V gene, CDR1 is LGHDT and CDR2 is YNNKEL (reference sequence). CDR3 protein: CASSPTTGTGLNTEAFF. In DNA form, the CDR3 reads TGTGCCAGCAGCCCCACCACCGGGACAGGGTTGAACACTGAAGCTTTCTTT.

Regarding this clonotype: A much larger clone lies one base from this, so it may be a read error. CDR3 in amino acids: CNAATSGRGNEQFF. DNA for the CDR3: TGCAATGCTGCCACTAGCGGGAGGGGCAATGAGCAGTTCTTC. The gene calls are TRBV20-1 and TRBJ2-1, with TRBD2 matching over 13 bases. CDR1 and CDR2 (germline): DFQATT, SNEGSKA (reference sequence). The CDR3 totals 14 residues.

In its sample, this clonotype was seen many times. V is TRBV12-3 or TRBV12-4 and J is TRBJ2-3; D ambiguous. This CDR3 has 14 amino acids. V lost 3 bases to trimming and J lost 5 bases, with 12 bases between them. The CDR3 reads CASSLRTIVDTQYF. CDR3 coding DNA: TGTGCCAGCAGTTTGCGTACTATTGTAGATACGCAGTATTTT.

This clonotype was observed a handful of times. In DNA, the CDR3 is TGTGCCAGCAGCCCCGACTTGAGCCCCTCAGATACGCAGTATTTT. This translates into CASSPDLSPSDTQYF. This chain links TRBV7-2 with TRBJ2-3, with D unclear. The germline V and J ends were trimmed by 5 bases and 4 bases, with 16 bases remaining between them. Germline V CDR1 and CDR2: SGHTA, FQGNSA. The length of the CDR3 is 15 residues.

This clonotype was counted many times. The J gene is TRBJ2-7, the V gene TRBV19, with 10 nucleotides matching TRBD1. The V gene's germline CDR1 is LNHDA and CDR2 SQIVND (reference sequence). The CDR3 runs 13 residues. J gave up 3 bases and V 5 bases, and 1 base lay outside the gene matches. The CDR3 here is CASSWTGGYEQYF. In nucleotides, the CDR3 is TGTGCCAGTAGTTGGACAGGGGGCTACGAGCAGTACTTC.

This clonotype was counted ten times or more. V usage is TRBV5-6 and J usage is TRBJ1-5; D gene unclear. V was cut by 0 bases and J by 11 bases, with 18 bases left in between. The CDR3 is made up of 15 amino acids. The germline V gene encodes CDR1 SGHDT and CDR2 YYEEEE. Here the CDR3 DNA reads TGTGCCAGCAGCTTGGCCCTCGGCCCCCCGAAGGCCCAGCATTTT. It yields the protein CASSLALGPPKAQHF.

In this sample, this clonotype turned up a few times. One junction end does not reproduce the germline sequence, and a read error may be involved. The V call is TRBV12-3 or TRBV12-4, the J call TRBJ1-2; D may be TRBD1 (5 bases). The CDR3 is 14 amino acids. The CDR3 DNA sequence: TGTGCCAGCAGTTTAGCGCGTGACAGAGCTGCTATCTCCTTC. Encoded protein: CASSLARDRAAISF.

This clonotype came up a few times. The chain has TRBV9 and TRBJ2-1, with unresolved D. The V end was cut by 3 bases, the J end by 1 base, with 8 bases between. The CDR3 loop spans 14 amino acids. Per the germline V gene, CDR1 is SGDLS and CDR2 is YYNGEE. Here the CDR3 DNA reads TGTGCCAGCAGCGGACACGGGTCCTACAATGAGCAGTTCTTC. Translated, it gives CASSGHGSYNEQFF.

This clonotype has a handful of counts. Possible read error: a much larger clone is one base away. This sequence joins TRBV12-3 or TRBV12-4 and TRBJ2-5; D unclear. V lost 5 bases and J 3 bases, leaving 10 bases between the germline ends. The CDR3 spans 13 residues. The CDR3 DNA sequence: TGTGCCAGCAGTGGCAGGCAAGAAGAGACCCAGTACTTC. Encoded protein: CASSGRQEETQYF.